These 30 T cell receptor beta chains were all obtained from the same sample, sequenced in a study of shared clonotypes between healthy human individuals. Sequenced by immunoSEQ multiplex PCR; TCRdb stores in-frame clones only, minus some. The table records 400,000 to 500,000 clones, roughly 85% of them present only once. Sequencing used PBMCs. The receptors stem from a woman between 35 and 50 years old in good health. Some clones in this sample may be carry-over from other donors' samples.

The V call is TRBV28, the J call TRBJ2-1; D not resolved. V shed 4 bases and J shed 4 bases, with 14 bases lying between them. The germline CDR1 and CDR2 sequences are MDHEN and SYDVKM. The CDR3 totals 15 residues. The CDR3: CASSSPLAIYNEQFF. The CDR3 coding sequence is TGTGCCAGCAGTTCCCCCCTCGCTATATACAATGAGCAGTTCTTC.

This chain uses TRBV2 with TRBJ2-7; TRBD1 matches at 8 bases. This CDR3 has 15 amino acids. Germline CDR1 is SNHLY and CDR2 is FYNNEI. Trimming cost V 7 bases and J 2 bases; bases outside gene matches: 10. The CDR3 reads CASNIAGTGAYEQYF. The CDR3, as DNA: TGTGCCAGCAATATAGCCGGGACAGGCGCCTACGAGCAGTACTTC.

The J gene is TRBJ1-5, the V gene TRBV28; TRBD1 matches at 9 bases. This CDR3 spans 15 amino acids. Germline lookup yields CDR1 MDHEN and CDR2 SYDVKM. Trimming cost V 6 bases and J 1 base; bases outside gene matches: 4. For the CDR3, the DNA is TGTGCCAGCAGAACGGACAGGGGAAGCAATCAGCCCCAGCATTTT. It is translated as CASRTDRGSNQPQHF.

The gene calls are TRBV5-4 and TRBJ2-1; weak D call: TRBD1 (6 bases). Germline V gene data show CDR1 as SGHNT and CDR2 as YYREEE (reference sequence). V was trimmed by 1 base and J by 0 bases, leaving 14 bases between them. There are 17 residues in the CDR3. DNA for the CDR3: TGTGCCAGCAGCTTGTCTACGGGGACATACTCCTACAATGAGCAGTTCTTC. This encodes CASSLSTGTYSYNEQFF.

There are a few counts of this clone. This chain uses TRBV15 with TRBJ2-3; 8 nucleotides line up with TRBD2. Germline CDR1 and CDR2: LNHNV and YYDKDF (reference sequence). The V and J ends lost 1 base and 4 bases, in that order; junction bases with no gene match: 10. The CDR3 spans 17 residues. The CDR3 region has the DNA TGTGCCACCAGCAGAGGGGGCTCGGGAGGGTTATCAGATACGCAGTATTTT. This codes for CATSRGGSGGLSDTQYF.

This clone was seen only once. Here the CDR3 reads CASSQGTATNEKLFF. In DNA, the CDR3 is TGCGCCAGCAGCCAAGGGACGGCAACTAATGAAAAACTGTTTTTT. This sequence joins TRBV4-1 and TRBJ1-4; no firm D call. V was cut by 1 base and J by 0 bases, with 6 bases left in between. Germline V lookup: CDR1 MGHRA, CDR2 YSYEKL. The CDR3 consists of 15 residues.

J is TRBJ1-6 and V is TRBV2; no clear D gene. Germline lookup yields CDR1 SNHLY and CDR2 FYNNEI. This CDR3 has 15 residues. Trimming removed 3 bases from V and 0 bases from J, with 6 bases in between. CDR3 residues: CASSERSSYNSPLHF. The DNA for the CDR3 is TGTGCCAGCAGTGAGCGGAGCTCCTATAATTCACCCCTCCACTTT. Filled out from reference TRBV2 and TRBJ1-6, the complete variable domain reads EPEVTQTPSHQVTQMGQEVILRCVPISNHLYFYWYRQILGQKVEFLVSFYNNEISEKSEIFDDQFSVERPDGSNFTLKIRSTKLEDSAMYFCASSERSSYNSPLHFGNGTRLTVT.

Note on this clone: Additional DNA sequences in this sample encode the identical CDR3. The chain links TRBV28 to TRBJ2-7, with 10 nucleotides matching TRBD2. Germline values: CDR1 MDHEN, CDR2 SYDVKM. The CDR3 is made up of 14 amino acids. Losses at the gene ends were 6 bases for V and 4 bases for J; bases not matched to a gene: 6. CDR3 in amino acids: CASRASGSSYEQYF. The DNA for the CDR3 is TGTGCCAGCAGGGCTAGCGGGAGTAGTTACGAGCAGTACTTC.

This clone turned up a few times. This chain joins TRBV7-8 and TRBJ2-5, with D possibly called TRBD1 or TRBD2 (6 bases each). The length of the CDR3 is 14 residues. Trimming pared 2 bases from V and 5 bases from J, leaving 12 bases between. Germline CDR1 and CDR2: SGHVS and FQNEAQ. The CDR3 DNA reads TGTGCCAGCAGCTTACTGGGGGGCCGGGAGACCCAGTACTTC. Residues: CASSLLGGRETQYF. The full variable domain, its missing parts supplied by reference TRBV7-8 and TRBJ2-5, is GAGVSQSPRYKVAKRGQDVALRCDPISGHVSLFWYQQALGQGPEFLTYFQNEAQLDKSGLPSDRFFAERPEGSVSTLKIQRTQQEDSAVYLCASSLLGGRETQYFGPGTRLLVL.

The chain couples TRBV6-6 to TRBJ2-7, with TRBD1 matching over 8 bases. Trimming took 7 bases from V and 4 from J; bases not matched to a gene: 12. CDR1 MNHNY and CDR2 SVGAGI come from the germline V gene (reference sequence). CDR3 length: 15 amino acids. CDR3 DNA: TGTGCCAGCAAACCAGACAGGGGCAATCGGTACGAGCAGTACTTC. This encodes CASKPDRGNRYEQYF.

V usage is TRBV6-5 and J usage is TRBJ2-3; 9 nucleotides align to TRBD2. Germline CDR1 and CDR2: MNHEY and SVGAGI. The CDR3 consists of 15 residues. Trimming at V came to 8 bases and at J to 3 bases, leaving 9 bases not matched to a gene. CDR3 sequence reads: CASSRGGRGTDTQYF. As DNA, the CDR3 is TGTGCCAGCTCCCGGGGCGGGAGGGGAACAGATACGCAGTATTTT.

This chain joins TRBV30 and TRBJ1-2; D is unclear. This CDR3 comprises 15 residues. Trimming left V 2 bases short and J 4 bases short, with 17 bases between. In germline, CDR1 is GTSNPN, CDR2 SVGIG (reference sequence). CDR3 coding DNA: TGTGCCTGGAGTCCTGGCCTTTGGGCCGCCTATGGCTACACCTTC. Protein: CAWSPGLWAAYGYTF.

The CDR3 region has the DNA TGTGCCACCAGCAGAGACCGTAACCGGGGTTACGAGCAGTACTTC. Translation gives CATSRDRNRGYEQYF. J is TRBJ2-7 and V is TRBV15; maybe TRBD2 (5 bases). Germline CDR1 and CDR2: LNHNV and YYDKDF (reference sequence). The CDR3 has 15 amino acids. V shed 0 bases and J shed 4 bases, with 13 bases lying between them.

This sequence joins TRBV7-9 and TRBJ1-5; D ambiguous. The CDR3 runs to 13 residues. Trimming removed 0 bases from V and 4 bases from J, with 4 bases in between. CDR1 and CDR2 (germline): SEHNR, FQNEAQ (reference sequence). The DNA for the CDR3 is TGTGCCAGCAGCTTAGCAGTGAATCAGCCCCAGCATTTT. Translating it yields CASSLAVNQPQHF. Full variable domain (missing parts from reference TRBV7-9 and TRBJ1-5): DTGVSQNPRHKITKRGQNVTFRCDPISEHNRLYWYRQTLGQGPEFLTYFQNEAQLEKSRLLSDRFSAERPKGSFSTLEIQRTEQGDSAMYLCASSLAVNQPQHFGDGTRLSIL.

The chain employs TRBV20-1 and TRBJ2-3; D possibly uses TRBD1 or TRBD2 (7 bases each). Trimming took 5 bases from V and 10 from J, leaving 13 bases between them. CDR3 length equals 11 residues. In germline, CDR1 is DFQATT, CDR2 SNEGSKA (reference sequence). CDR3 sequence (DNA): TGCAGTGCTCAGGGGGGGAATCCGCAGTATTTT. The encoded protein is CSAQGGNPQYF.

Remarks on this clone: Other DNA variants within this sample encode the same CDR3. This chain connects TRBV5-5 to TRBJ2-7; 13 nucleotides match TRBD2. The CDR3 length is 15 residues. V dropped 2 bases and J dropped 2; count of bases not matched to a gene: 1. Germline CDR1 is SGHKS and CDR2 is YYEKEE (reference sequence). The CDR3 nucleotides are TGTGCCAGCAGCTTAGGACTAGCGGGAGCCTACGAGCAGTACTTC. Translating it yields CASSLGLAGAYEQYF. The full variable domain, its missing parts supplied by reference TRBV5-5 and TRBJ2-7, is DAGVTQSPTHLIKTRGQQVTLRCSPISGHKSVSWYQQVLGQGPQFIFQYYEKEERGRGNFPDRFSARQFPNYSSELNVNALLLGDSALYLCASSLGLAGAYEQYFGPGTRLTVT.

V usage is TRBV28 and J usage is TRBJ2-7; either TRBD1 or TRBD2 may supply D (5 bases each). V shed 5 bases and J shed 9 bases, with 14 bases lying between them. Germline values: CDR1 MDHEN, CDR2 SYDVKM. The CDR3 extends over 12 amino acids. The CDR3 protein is CASSPNGGGQYF. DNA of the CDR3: TGTGCCAGCAGTCCTAATGGGGGTGGGCAGTACTTC.

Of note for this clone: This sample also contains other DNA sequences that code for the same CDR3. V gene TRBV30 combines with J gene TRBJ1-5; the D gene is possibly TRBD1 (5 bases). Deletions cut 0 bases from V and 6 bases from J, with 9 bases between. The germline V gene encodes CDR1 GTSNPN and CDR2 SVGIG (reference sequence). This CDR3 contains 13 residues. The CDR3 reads CAWSVLGGQPQHF. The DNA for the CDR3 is TGTGCCTGGAGTGTACTTGGGGGTCAGCCCCAGCATTTT.

The CDR3, as DNA: TGCGCCAGCAGCACCGACAGGGGAATATCCTACGAGCAGTACTTC. Its protein is CASSTDRGISYEQYF. V gene TRBV5-1 combines with J gene TRBJ2-7, with TRBD1 matching over 8 bases. This CDR3 has 15 residues. Losses at the gene ends were 4 bases for V and 1 base for J; bases not matched to a gene: 7. Germline CDR1 and CDR2: SGHRS and YFSETQ. Complete variable domain (other parts from reference TRBV5-1 and TRBJ2-7): KAGVTQTPRYLIKTRGQQVTLSCSPISGHRSVSWYQQTPGQGLQFLFEYFSETQRNKGNFPGRFSGRQFSNSRSEMNVSTLELGDSALYLCASSTDRGISYEQYFGPGTRLTVT.

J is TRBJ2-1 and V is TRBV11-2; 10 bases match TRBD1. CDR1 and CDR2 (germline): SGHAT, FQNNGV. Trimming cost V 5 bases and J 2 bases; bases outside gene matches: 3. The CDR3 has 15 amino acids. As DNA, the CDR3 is TGTGCCAGCAGCCGGGACAGGGGAACCTACAATGAGCAGTTCTTC. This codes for CASSRDRGTYNEQFF.

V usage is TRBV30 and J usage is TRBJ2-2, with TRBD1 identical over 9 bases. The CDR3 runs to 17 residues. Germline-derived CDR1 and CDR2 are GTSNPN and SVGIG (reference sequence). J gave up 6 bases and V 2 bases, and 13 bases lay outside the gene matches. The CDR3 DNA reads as TGTGCCTGGAGTAGCAGGACCGGGACAGGGTCAGCCGGGGAGCTGTTTTTT. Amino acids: CAWSSRTGTGSAGELFF.

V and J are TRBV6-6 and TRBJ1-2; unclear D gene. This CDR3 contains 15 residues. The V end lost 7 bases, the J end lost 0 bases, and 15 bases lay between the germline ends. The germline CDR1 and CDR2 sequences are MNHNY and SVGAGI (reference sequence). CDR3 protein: CASKTADGSNYGYTF. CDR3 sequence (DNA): TGTGCCAGCAAAACGGCCGATGGTTCTAACTATGGCTACACCTTC.

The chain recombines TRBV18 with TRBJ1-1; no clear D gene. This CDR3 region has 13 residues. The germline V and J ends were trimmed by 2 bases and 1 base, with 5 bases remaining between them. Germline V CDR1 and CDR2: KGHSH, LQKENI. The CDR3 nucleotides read TGTGCCAGCTCACCAGAGGAGAACACTGAAGCTTTCTTT. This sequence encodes CASSPEENTEAFF.

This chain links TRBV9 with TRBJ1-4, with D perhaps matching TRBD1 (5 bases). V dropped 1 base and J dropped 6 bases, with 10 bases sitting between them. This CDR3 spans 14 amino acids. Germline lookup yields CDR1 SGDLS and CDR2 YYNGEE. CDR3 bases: TGTGCCAGCAGCGTATTGGCCAGGGATGAAAAACTGTTTTTT. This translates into CASSVLARDEKLFF. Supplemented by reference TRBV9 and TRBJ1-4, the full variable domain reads DSGVTQTPKHLITATGQRVTLRCSPRSGDLSVYWYQQSLDQGLQFLIQYYNGEERAKGNILERFSAQQFPDLHSELNLSSLELGDSALYFCASSVLARDEKLFFGSGTQLSVL.

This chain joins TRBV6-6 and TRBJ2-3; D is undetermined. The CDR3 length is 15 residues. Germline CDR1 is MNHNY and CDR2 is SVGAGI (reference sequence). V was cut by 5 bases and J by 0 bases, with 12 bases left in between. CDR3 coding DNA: TGTGCCAGCAGTCCGGCGGAGCCTAGCACAGATACGCAGTATTTT. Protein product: CASSPAEPSTDTQYF.

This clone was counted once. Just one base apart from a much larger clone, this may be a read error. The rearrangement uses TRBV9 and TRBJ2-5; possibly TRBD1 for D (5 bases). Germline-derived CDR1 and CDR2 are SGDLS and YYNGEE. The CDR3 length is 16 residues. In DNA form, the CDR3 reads TGTGTCAGCAGCCGTGGGGCCCTTTCAGGCCAAGAGACCCAGTACTTC. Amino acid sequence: CVSSRGALSGQETQYF.

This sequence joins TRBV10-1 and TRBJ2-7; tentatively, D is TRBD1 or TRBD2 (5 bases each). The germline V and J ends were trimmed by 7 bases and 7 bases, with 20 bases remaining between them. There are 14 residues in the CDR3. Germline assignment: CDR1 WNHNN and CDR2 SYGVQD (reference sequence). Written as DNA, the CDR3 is TGCGCCAGCAATCTACCGGGACGAAGTGGGGAGCAGTACTTC. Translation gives CASNLPGRSGEQYF.

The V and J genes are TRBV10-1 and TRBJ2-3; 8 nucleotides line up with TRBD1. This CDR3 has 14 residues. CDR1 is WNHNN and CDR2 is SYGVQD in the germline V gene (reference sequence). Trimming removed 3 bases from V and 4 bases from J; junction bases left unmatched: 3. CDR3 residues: CASSEQGEADTQYF. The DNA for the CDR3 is TGCGCCAGCAGTGAACAGGGGGAGGCAGATACGCAGTATTTT.

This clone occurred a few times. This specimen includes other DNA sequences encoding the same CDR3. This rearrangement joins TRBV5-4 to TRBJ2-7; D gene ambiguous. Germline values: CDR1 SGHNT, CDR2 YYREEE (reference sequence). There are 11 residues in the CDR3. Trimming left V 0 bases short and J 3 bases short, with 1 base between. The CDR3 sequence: CASSLGYEQYF. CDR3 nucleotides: TGTGCCAGCAGCTTGGGCTACGAGCAGTACTTC.

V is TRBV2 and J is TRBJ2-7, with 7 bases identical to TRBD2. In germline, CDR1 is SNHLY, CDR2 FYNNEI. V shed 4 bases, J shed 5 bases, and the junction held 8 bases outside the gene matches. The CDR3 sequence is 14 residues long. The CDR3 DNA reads TGTGCCAGCAGTGTTTGGCGGGAGAGGGACGAGCAGTACTTC. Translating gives CASSVWRERDEQYF.